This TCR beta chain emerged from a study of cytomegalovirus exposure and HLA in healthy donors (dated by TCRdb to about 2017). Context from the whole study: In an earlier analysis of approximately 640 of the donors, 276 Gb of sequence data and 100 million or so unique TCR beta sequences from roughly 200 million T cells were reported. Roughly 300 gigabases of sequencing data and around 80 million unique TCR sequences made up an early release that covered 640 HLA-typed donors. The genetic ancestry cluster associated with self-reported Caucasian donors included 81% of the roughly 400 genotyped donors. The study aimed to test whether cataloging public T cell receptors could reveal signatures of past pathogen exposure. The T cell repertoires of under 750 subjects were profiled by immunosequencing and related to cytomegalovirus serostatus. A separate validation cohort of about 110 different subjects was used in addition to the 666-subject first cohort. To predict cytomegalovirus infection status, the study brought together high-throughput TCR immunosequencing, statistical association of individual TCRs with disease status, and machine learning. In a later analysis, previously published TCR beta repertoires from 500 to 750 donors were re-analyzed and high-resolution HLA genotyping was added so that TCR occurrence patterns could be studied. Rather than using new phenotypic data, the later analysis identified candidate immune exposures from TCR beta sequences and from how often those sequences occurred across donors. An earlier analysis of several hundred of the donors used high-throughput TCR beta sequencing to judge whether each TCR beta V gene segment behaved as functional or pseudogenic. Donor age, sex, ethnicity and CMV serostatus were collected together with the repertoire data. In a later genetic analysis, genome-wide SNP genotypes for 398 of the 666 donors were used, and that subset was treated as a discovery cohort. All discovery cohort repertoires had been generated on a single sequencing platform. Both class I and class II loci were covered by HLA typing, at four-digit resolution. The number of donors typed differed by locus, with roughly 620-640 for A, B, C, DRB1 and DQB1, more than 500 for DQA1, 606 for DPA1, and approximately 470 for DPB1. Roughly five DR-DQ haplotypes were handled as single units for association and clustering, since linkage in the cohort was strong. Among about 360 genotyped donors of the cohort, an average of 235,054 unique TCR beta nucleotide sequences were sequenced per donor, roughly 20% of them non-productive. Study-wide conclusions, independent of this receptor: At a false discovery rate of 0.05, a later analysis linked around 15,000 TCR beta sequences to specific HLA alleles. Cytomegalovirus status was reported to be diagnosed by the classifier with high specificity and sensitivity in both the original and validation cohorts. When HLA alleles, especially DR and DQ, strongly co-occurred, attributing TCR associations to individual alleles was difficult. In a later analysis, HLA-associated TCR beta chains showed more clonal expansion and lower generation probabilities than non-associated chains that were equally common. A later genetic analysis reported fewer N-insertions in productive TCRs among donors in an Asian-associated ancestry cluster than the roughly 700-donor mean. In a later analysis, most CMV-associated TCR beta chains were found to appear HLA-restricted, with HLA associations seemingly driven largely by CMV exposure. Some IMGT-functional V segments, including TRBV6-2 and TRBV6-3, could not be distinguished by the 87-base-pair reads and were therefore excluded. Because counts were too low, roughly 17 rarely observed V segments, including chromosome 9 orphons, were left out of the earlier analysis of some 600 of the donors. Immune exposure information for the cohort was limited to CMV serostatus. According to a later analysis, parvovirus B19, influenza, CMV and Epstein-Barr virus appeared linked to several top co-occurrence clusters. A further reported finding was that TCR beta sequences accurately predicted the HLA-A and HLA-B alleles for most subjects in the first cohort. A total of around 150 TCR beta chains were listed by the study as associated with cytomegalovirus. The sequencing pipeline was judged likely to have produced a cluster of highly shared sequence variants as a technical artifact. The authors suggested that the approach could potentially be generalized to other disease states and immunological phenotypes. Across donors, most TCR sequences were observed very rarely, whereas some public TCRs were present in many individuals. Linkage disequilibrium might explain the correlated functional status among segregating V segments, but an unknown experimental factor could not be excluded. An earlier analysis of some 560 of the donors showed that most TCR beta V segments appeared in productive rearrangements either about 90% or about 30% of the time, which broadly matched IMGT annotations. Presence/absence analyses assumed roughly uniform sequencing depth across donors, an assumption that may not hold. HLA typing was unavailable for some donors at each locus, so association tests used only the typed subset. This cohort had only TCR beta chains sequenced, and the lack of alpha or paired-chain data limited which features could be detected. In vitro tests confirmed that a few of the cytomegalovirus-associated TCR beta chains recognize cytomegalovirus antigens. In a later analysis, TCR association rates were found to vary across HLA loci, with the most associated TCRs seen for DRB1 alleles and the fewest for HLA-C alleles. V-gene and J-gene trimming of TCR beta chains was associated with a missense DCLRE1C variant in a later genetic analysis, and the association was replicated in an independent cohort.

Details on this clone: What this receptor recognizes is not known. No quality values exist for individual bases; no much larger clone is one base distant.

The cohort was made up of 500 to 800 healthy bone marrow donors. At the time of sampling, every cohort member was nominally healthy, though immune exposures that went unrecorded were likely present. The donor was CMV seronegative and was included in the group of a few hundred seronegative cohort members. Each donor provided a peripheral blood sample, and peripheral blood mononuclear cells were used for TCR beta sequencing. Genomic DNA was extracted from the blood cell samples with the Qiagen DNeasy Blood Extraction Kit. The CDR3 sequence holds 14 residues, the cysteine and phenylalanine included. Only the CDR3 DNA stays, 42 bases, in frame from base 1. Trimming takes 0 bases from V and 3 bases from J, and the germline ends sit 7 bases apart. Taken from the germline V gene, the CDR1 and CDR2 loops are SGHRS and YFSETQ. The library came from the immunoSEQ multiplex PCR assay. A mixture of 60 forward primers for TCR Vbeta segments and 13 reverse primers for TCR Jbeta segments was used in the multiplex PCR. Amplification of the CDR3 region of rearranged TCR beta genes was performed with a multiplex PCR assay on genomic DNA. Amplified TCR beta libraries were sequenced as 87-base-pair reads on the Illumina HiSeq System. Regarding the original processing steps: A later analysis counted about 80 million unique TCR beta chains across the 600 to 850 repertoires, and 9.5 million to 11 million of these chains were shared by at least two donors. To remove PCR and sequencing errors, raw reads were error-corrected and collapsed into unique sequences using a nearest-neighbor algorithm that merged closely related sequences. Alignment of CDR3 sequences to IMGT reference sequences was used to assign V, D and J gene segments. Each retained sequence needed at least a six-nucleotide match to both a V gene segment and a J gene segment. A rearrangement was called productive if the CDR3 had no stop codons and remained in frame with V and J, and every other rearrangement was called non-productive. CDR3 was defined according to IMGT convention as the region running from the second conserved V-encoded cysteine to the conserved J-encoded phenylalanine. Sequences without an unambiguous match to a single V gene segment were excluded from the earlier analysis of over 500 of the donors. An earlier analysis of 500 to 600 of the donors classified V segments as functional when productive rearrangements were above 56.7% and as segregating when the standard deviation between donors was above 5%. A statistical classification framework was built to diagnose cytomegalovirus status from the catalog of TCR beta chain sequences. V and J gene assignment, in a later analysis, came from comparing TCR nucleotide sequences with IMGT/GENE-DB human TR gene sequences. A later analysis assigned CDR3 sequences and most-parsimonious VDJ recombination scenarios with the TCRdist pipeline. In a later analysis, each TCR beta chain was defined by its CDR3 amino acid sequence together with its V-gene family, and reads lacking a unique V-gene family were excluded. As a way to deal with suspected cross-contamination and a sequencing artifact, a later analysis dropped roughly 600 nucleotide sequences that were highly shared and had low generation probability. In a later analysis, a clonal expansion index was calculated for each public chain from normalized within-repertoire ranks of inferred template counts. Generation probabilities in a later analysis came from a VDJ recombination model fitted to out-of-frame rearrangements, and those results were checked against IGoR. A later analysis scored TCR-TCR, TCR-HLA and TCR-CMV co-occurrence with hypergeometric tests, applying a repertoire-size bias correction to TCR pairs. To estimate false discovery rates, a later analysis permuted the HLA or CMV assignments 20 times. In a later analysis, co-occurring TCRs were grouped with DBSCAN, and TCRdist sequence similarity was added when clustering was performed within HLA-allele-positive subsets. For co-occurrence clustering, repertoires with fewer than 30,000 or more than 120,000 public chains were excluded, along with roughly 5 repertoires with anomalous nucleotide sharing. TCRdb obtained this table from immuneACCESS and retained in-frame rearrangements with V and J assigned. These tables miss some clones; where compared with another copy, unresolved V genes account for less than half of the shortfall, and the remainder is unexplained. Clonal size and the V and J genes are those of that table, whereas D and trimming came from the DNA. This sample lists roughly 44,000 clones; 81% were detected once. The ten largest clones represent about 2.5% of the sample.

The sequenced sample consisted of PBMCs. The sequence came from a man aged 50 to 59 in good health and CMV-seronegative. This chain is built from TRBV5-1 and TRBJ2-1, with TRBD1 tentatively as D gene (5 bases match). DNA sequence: TGCGCCAGCAGCTTGGCAGGGCTCTACAATGAGCAGTTCTTC. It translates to CASSLAGLYNEQFF.